Below, one T cell receptor (beta chain) is given with its context. Its specificity is not known. Method: immunoSEQ multiplex PCR; TCRdb's copy keeps in-frame clones and lacks some. Altogether roughly 70,000 clones are present, roughly 83% being singletons, with the ten largest covering approximately 10%. The data derive from a study of a mutant IDH1 vaccine in newly diagnosed glioma. Overall study: Either 4-6 weeks after radiotherapy alone or alongside temozolomide, vaccination was begun. Before enrollment, the patients had been treated with radiotherapy alone, temozolomide alone, or both together. Most of them had received both. Whole-study findings and limits: Vaccine-induced immune responses occurred in roughly 95% of patients.

Time point meaning: week 11, during vaccination. What each vaccine dose contained was 300 ug of mutant IDH1 20-mer peptide, accompanied by topical imiquimod. This specimen consisted of PBMCs, obtained from a glioma patient whose treatment included an IDH1 peptide vaccine. The receptor's source is a woman aged 45-65 years with glioma.

CDR3 residues: CASSLEGGTASHGYTF. CDR3 DNA sequence: TGCGCCAGCAGCTTGGAAGGAGGGACAGCGAGCCATGGCTACACCTTC. The chain couples TRBV5-1 to TRBJ1-2; the match to TRBD1 covers 7 bases. CDR1 SGHRS and CDR2 YFSETQ come from the germline V gene. After removal of 0 bases from V and 6 bases from J, the junction contained 11 bases not matched to a gene. This CDR3 has 16 amino acids.